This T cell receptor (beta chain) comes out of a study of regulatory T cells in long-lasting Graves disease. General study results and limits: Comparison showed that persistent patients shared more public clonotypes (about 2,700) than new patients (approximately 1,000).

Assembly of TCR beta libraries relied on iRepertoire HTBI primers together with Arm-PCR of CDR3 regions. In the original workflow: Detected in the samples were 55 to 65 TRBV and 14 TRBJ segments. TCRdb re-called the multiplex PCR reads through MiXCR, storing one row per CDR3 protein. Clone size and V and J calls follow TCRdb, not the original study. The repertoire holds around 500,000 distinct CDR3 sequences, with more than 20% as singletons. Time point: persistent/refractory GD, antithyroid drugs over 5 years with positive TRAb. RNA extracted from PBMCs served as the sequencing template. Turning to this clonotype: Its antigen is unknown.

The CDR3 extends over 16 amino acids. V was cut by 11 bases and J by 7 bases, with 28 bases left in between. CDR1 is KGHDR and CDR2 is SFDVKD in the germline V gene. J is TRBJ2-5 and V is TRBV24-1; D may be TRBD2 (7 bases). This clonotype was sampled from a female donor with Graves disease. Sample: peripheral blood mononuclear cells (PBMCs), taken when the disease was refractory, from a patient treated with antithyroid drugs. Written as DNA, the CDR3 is TGTGCCATCCTCCCCGAGGGTTGGGGGGGCTGTGGGACCCAGTACTTC. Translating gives CAILPEGWGGCGTQYF.